The sample holds one count of the clone carrying this T cell receptor beta chain. The sample comes from a study of Tregs in tolerant kidney transplant recipients. The CDR3 contains 16 residues. The trim removed 5 bases at V and 2 bases at J, leaving 10 bases unmatched. Germline CDR1 reads LNHDA; CDR2 reads SQIVND (reference sequence). Clones were read by immunoSEQ multiplex PCR, and TCRdb kept only the in-frame ones, dropping some. Among roughly 66,000 clones listed, 80% to 95% were seen once. The V call is TRBV19, the J call TRBJ2-3, with TRBD1 matching over 7 bases. This sequence was found in a human donor who received a combined kidney and bone marrow transplant. This specimen consisted of CD8+ T cells from blood, obtained before the transplant. The CDR3 sequence is CASSPGTASYTDTQYF. CDR3 DNA sequence: TGTGCCAGTAGTCCAGGGACAGCCTCATACACAGATACGCAGTATTTT.